The TCR beta chain under discussion was sequenced for a study of blood T cell repertoires in COVID-19. This clone has a handful of counts. The CDR3 runs to 19 residues. After removal of 0 bases from V and 0 bases from J, the junction contained 8 bases not matched to a gene. Germline CDR1 and CDR2: MGHRA and YSYEKL. Authors' analysis steps: Reference gene primer amplification in the assay estimated nucleated cell counts. Produced via immunoSEQ multiplex PCR; TCRdb's table is partial and in-frame only. V and J calls and clone size follow that table, whereas D and trimming were derived from the DNA. This table has a few hundred thousand clones, about 90% appearing once. Participants, about 18 to 95 years old, spanned under 25 US areas. Donors were grouped by their self-reported clinical history.

This chain links TRBV4-1 with TRBJ2-1, with TRBD2 matching over 10 bases. The sequencing sample was made of PBMCs or T cells enriched from blood (not recorded which). This clonotype was sampled from a young woman who had recovered from COVID-19. CDR3 in amino acids: CASSQEGTSGEPSYNEQFF. The CDR3 bases are TGCGCCAGCAGCCAAGAGGGAACTAGCGGGGAACCCTCCTACAATGAGCAGTTCTTC.